These 27 T cell receptor beta chains were all obtained from the same sample, sequenced in a study of T cell repertoires in cytomegalovirus infection (dated 2019 in TCRdb). The sample's treatment or condition label is to be understood as: in vitro stimulation with specific CMV peptide epitopes to enrich CMV-specific T cells. These TCRs are of unknown antigen specificity. Sequenced on an Illumina HiSeq 1500. TCRdb passed the public sequencing reads through fastp at Q25 and MiXCR, retaining productive beta sequences. When rows share a CDR3 protein, they turn into one entry using the most common DNA and genes. The sample table records about 900,000 distinct CDR3 sequences; roughly 30% of these occur just once. The ten largest account for around an eighth of the sample. Sequences were derived from cultured CD8+ T cells from PBMCs, sampled from culture after CMV antigen stimulation. The receptors were sampled from a human donor in good health (CMV status not recorded). Some clones in this sample may be carry-over from other donors' samples.

This clonotype was counted a few times. The chain is built from TRBV27 and TRBJ2-7, with D possibly being TRBD1 (6 bases). CDR3 length: 17 amino acids. Germline-derived CDR1 and CDR2 are MNHEY and SMNVEV (reference sequence). V was clipped by 3 bases and J by 1 base, with 19 bases between them. The CDR3 nucleotides are TGTGCCAGCAGTTTGCCCAGACAGGTAGCCGGGTCCTACGAGCAGTACGTC. Protein: CASSLPRQVAGSYEQYV.

The chain employs TRBV14 and TRBJ2-7; 12 bases are a match to TRBD2. Germline trimming cut 4 bases from V and 4 bases from J; bases unmatched to any gene: 14. In germline, CDR1 is SGHDN, CDR2 FVKESK. This CDR3 is built from 18 residues. The CDR3: CASSRLTSGGFRRYEQYF. The CDR3 nucleotides are TGTGCCAGCAGCCGGCTCACTAGCGGGGGGTTCCGGAGATACGAGCAGTACTTC.

The rearrangement uses TRBV5-1 and TRBJ2-1; TRBD2 is a possible D gene (7 bases). Germline CDR1 and CDR2: SGHRS and YFSETQ. V gave up 0 bases and J gave up 0 bases, with 13 bases separating them. This CDR3 has 17 residues. DNA of the CDR3: TGCGCCAGCAGCTTGGACTTCGGGGGGCACTCCTACAATGAGCAGTTCTTC. Its protein is CASSLDFGGHSYNEQFF.

This clonotype was found many times. The chain recombines TRBV7-8 with TRBJ2-1; 8 bases fit TRBD1. There are 16 residues in the CDR3. Germline assignment: CDR1 SGHVS and CDR2 FQNEAQ. The junction had 10 bases not matched to a gene; V was cut back by 4 bases and J by 5 bases. This chain's CDR3 is CASSSLGQGLNNEQFF. The CDR3 DNA sequence: TGTGCCAGCAGCTCCCTTGGACAGGGATTGAACAATGAGCAGTTCTTC.

The table lists this clonotype with many counts. This chain uses TRBV25-1 with TRBJ1-1; 7 positions match TRBD1. In germline, CDR1 is MGHDK, CDR2 SYGVNS. This CDR3 spans 13 amino acids. V shed 7 bases and J 4 bases; nucleotides not matched to a gene: 6. In nucleotides, the CDR3 is TGTGCCAGCACCAGGGGGGGGACCACTGAAGCTTTCTTT. As protein: CASTRGGTTEAFF.

This clonotype was seen more than once but under ten times. The chain joins TRBV5-1 to TRBJ1-6; 11 nucleotides agree with TRBD1. CDR1 is SGHRS, CDR2 YFSETQ, per germline. The V gene end was trimmed by 4 bases and the J gene end by 1 base; junction bases not matched to a gene: 19. This CDR3 has 22 amino acids. This chain's CDR3 is CASSLYPDPGRDRGSYNSPLHF. The CDR3 bases are TGCGCCAGCAGCCTATATCCCGATCCCGGTCGGGACAGGGGGTCCTATAATTCACCCCTCCACTTT. Supplemented by reference TRBV5-1 and TRBJ1-6, the full variable domain reads KAGVTQTPRYLIKTRGQQVTLSCSPISGHRSVSWYQQTPGQGLQFLFEYFSETQRNKGNFPGRFSGRQFSNSRSEMNVSTLELGDSALYLCASSLYPDPGRDRGSYNSPLHFGNGTRLTVT.

The V and J genes are TRBV6-6 and TRBJ2-5; TRBD1 agrees at 9 bases. Trimming at V came to 0 bases and at J to 1 base, leaving 12 bases not matched to a gene. Germline CDR1 reads MNHNY; CDR2 reads SVGAGI (reference sequence). This CDR3 contains 19 residues. The CDR3: CASSYSPGTGLGLQETQYF. CDR3 DNA: TGTGCCAGCAGTTACTCCCCCGGGACAGGGTTAGGGCTCCAAGAGACCCAGTACTTC.

The V call is TRBV19, the J call TRBJ2-3; D is unresolved. Germline lookup yields CDR1 LNHDA and CDR2 SQIVND (reference sequence). The length of the CDR3 is 13 residues. V dropped 4 bases and J dropped 6 bases, with 11 bases sitting between them. The CDR3 loop is CASSTTAWDTQYF. Written as DNA, the CDR3 is TGTGCCAGTAGTACGACCGCTTGGGATACGCAGTATTTT.

This clonotype was observed at least ten times. The chain links TRBV19 to TRBJ1-1, with 8 bases aligning to TRBD1. This CDR3 spans 14 amino acids. CDR1 is LNHDA and CDR2 is SQIVND in the germline V gene (reference sequence). The V and J ends lost 4 bases and 7 bases, in that order; junction bases with no gene match: 8. CDR3 nucleotide sequence: TGTGCCAGTAGTACGCTACAGGGGACAGGTGAAGCTTTCTTT. It specifies CASSTLQGTGEAFF.

This chain joins TRBV5-5 and TRBJ2-7; D is undetermined. The CDR3 sequence is 14 residues long. V dropped 0 bases and J dropped 5 bases, with 12 bases sitting between them. Germline V CDR1 and CDR2: SGHKS, YYEKEE (reference sequence). The CDR3 protein is CASSLEPPVHEQYV. The CDR3 DNA reads TGTGCCAGCAGCTTGGAACCCCCAGTGCACGAGCAGTACGTC.

The chain's CDR3 is CASSQDWDDRPLYNEQFF. In DNA, the CDR3 is TGCGCCAGCAGCCAAGATTGGGACGATCGACCCCTATACAATGAGCAGTTCTTC. The V and J genes are TRBV4-1 and TRBJ2-1, with D perhaps given as TRBD1 or TRBD2 (5 bases each). The V and J ends lost 0 bases and 4 bases respectively, with 19 bases between them. The CDR3 is 18 residues long. Looked up from germline, CDR1 is MGHRA and CDR2 is YSYEKL.

This clonotype came up a few times. The chain has TRBV15 and TRBJ2-2; no definite D call. CDR3 length: 16 residues. V was trimmed by 5 bases and J by 7 bases, leaving 20 bases between them. Germline V gene data show CDR1 as LNHNV and CDR2 as YYDKDF (reference sequence). The CDR3 protein is CATSGLVNGYFGELFF. CDR3 in DNA: TGTGCCACCAGCGGCCTGGTAAACGGATATTTCGGGGAGCTGTTTTTT.

This clonotype was seen more than once but under ten times. In nucleotides, the CDR3 is TGTGCCAGCAGCCCCAGCTTAGCAAATGAGCAGTTCTTC. It translates to CASSPSLANEQFF. The chain links TRBV5-4 to TRBJ2-1; D gene unclear. Germline V gene sequence: CDR1 SGHNT, CDR2 YYREEE (reference sequence). The CDR3 contains 13 residues. The V and J ends lost 4 bases and 7 bases respectively, with 12 bases between them.

The chain employs TRBV4-1 and TRBJ2-5; 7 nucleotides match TRBD1. The CDR3 consists of 15 residues. Germline CDR1 reads MGHRA; CDR2 reads YSYEKL. J was trimmed by 2 bases and V by 0 bases; bases with no gene match: 3. In DNA form, the CDR3 reads TGCGCCAGCAGCCAAGAAGGGGGCATACAAGAGACCCAGTACTTC. The encoded protein is CASSQEGGIQETQYF.

Details on this clonotype: The germline gene is not matched at one end of the junction; a read error may be the cause. This chain joins TRBV6-5 and TRBJ2-3; the D is unclear. CDR1 is MNHEY and CDR2 is SVGAGI in the germline V gene. This CDR3 has 14 residues. CDR3 protein: CVSQEVGLSDTQYF. The CDR3 DNA is TGTGTCAGCCAAGAAGTCGGGTTGTCAGATACGCAGTATTTT.

The chain employs TRBV12-3 or TRBV12-4 and TRBJ2-1; 8 bases fit TRBD2. This CDR3 contains 15 residues. The ends lost 6 bases at V and 9 bases at J; junction bases unmatched: 13. CDR3 in DNA: TGTGCCAGCAGCCCTCGGCCGGGGGGGTCGGGTGAGCAGTTCTTC. This encodes CASSPRPGGSGEQFF.

This clonotype has more than one count but fewer than ten. The V gene is TRBV2, the J gene TRBJ2-3; D is perhaps TRBD2 (6 bases). Trimming stripped 4 bases from V and 6 bases from J, with 14 bases between. The CDR3 totals 14 residues. Germline values: CDR1 SNHLY, CDR2 FYNNEI. CDR3 in DNA: TGTGCCAGCAGTGTTGGCAGGGAGGTTGATACGCAGTATTTT. This sequence encodes CASSVGREVDTQYF.

The genes are TRBV20-1 and TRBJ2-1; 12 bases agree with TRBD2. Germline V CDR1 and CDR2: DFQATT, SNEGSKA (reference sequence). The V segment lost 6 bases and the J segment 6 bases; nucleotides outside the gene matches: 15. The CDR3 contains 17 residues. The DNA of the CDR3 is TGCAGTGCCATAGGACTAGCGGGGATGTATGCGGTCAATGAGCAGTTCTTC. Its translation: CSAIGLAGMYAVNEQFF.

V gene TRBV3-1 combines with J gene TRBJ2-1, with 7 bases lining up with TRBD2. The CDR3 length is 18 residues. Germline V gene lookup returns CDR1 LGHDT and CDR2 YNNKEL (reference sequence). J gave up 2 bases and V 1 base, and 11 bases lay outside the gene matches. The CDR3 sequence: CASSQVIMAGTTYNEQFF. Written as DNA, the CDR3 is TGTGCCAGCAGCCAAGTAATAATGGCGGGGACTACCTACAATGAGCAGTTCTTC.

V usage is TRBV27 and J usage is TRBJ1-1; a weak D match, TRBD1 (6 bases). CDR1 and CDR2 (germline): MNHEY, SMNVEV (reference sequence). This CDR3 has 14 amino acids. Trimming shortened V by 3 bases and J by 5 bases, and 13 bases separated the two germline ends. The CDR3 loop reads CASSFVGGQTEAFF. The CDR3 bases are TGTGCCAGCAGTTTTGTCGGGGGGCAGACTGAAGCTTTCTTT.

The rearrangement links TRBV15 to TRBJ2-3, with D perhaps matching TRBD2 (6 bases). The CDR3 has 15 amino acids. Germline CDR1 reads LNHNV; CDR2 reads YYDKDF (reference sequence). V was trimmed by 1 base and J by 3 bases, leaving 11 bases between them. Here the CDR3 reads CATSRGLGSTDTQYF. The CDR3 region has the DNA TGTGCCACCAGCAGAGGACTAGGGAGTACAGATACGCAGTATTTT.

The chain recombines TRBV6-1 with TRBJ2-7; D might be TRBD2 (7 bases). This CDR3 comprises 14 residues. The V and J ends lost 4 bases and 6 bases respectively, with 16 bases between them. CDR1 and CDR2 from the germline V gene are MNHNS and SASEGT. The CDR3 loop is CASSVGGGGFEQYF. As DNA, the CDR3 is TGTGCCAGCAGTGTCGGCGGGGGCGGTTTCGAGCAGTACTTC.

This clonotype occurred a few times. The chain has TRBV27 and TRBJ2-7; the match to TRBD1 covers 8 bases. The CDR3 extends over 14 amino acids. The germline gives CDR1 MNHEY, CDR2 SMNVEV (reference sequence). After removal of 2 bases from V and 7 bases from J, the junction contained 7 bases not matched to a gene. The CDR3 bases are TGTGCCAGCAGTTTAGTGGACAGGGTTGAAGAGCAGTACTTC. Translating gives CASSLVDRVEEQYF.

The rearrangement joins TRBV27 to TRBJ1-1; D may be TRBD1 (5 bases). The CDR3 consists of 14 residues. V gave up 2 bases and J gave up 6 bases, with 13 bases separating them. Germline V gene data show CDR1 as MNHEY and CDR2 as SMNVEV (reference sequence). The CDR3 sequence: CASSLRGLEAEAFF. In DNA form, the CDR3 reads TGTGCCAGCAGTTTACGGGGCCTTGAGGCTGAAGCTTTCTTT.

This clonotype showed up just a few times. The J gene is TRBJ1-1, the V gene TRBV12-5; D may be TRBD1 (6 bases). The CDR3 has 14 amino acids. Germline CDR1 is LGHNT and CDR2 is FRNRAP. V was clipped by 4 bases and J by 5 bases, with 14 bases between them. As DNA, the CDR3 is TGTGCTAGTGGTTCGCTACAGGGCCGAACTGAAGCTTTCTTT. It translates to CASGSLQGRTEAFF.

This clonotype occurred a few times. CDR3 loop: CATSSVVPISDTQYF. CDR3 nucleotide sequence: TGTGCCACCAGCAGTGTGGTCCCGATTTCGGATACGCAGTATTTT. This sequence joins TRBV15 and TRBJ2-3; D remains unclear. Trimming left V 3 bases short and J 6 bases short, with 16 bases between. Germline V gene lookup returns CDR1 LNHNV and CDR2 YYDKDF (reference sequence). The CDR3 spans 15 residues.

This clonotype was found a few times. This chain connects TRBV24-1 to TRBJ2-7; D unresolved. CDR3 length: 13 amino acids. V lost 10 bases, J lost 5 bases, and 17 bases lay in between. The germline CDR1 and CDR2 sequences are KGHDR and SFDVKD. Written as DNA, the CDR3 is TGTGCCACTTCGACCGACACGGACCACGAGCAGTACTTC. Translating gives CATSTDTDHEQYF.